The present entry profiles one T cell receptor beta chain with its context. Its antigen remains undetermined. Per-base quality was not reported, and no clone a single base away is much larger than it. These data come from a study of blood T cell repertoires in COVID-19 (dated by TCRdb to 2018 to 2021). Some background on the complete study: Collaborator samples came from the United States, Italy and Spain and covered acute and convalescent phases of COVID-19. The material from the prospective study consisted of cDNA or gDNA derived from T cells, B-cell-depleted T cells, or PBMCs. The dataset comprised deeply sampled blood TCRbeta repertoires from subjects exposed to, actively infected with, or recovered from COVID-19. The repertoires were released in a freely available public database intended as a resource for research on the immune response to SARS-CoV-2. Samples were obtained from the ongoing ImmuneRACE study (first 160 participants) and from roughly 1,300 subjects provided by 6 global collaborators. Nearly every sample came with metadata listing a de-identified subject ID, COVID-19 status, age in years and sex. Where available, HLA class I and class II types were taken from metadata supplied by the sample provider and were not determined by assay-based typing. The study at large found these results: How much clinical and demographic metadata was included differed by source and by participant, and the metadata was provided uncurated.

Germline trimming amounts to 6 bases on V and 7 bases on J, with 5 as the count of junction bases outside the gene matches. The CDR3 measures 13 amino acids from cysteine to phenylalanine. The only DNA kept is the CDR3, 39 bases in frame from the first base. In the germline V gene, CDR1 corresponds to KGHSH and CDR2 to LQKENI. TCRbeta CDR3 regions were amplified from genomic DNA by means of the immunoSEQ Assay, a bias-controlled multiplex PCR. The study's processing was this. Within the assay, amplification of reference gene primers was used to estimate how many nucleated cells each sample contained. Sequence reads were collapsed and filtered to measure the absolute abundance of every unique TCRbeta CDR3 rearrangement. Productive Simpson clonality was computed per sample as the square root of Simpson's diversity index over productive rearrangements. TCRdb obtained this table from immuneACCESS and retained in-frame rearrangements with V and J assigned. These tables miss some clones; where compared with another copy, unresolved V genes account for less than half of the shortfall, and the remainder is unexplained. That table supplies the V and J calls and clone size; D and trimming were determined from the DNA. The table for this sample lists approximately 280,000 clones; around 88% of them were counted only once. The top ten hold 6% of the sample.

Participants in the prospective study were aged about 18 to 90 years, lived in about two dozen United States geographic areas, and enrolled through a virtual design. To assign participants to cohorts, the prospective study relied on clinical history that participants themselves reported in a screening survey and a study questionnaire. For ImmuneRACE Cohort 3, a participant was defined as recovered based on two consecutive negative NP/OP PCR tests, clearance by a healthcare professional, or resolution of symptoms. In the prospective study, whole blood, serum and a nasopharyngeal or oropharyngeal swab were collected from each participant by mobile phlebotomists. Over an approximately 2-month period, participants in the prospective study had the option of providing additional blood draws and questionnaires. Blood samples from the prospective study were shipped frozen or at room temperature prior to DNA extraction.

The chain uses TRBV18 and TRBJ2-1; the junction holds 8 bases that match TRBD1. Sequenced: PBMCs or T cells enriched from blood (not recorded which). The receptor comes from a woman between 35 and 50 years old who had recovered from COVID-19. The nucleotide sequence is TGTGCCAGCTCGTCAGGGGGCCTGAATGAGCAGTTCTTC. It translates as CASSSGGLNEQFF.